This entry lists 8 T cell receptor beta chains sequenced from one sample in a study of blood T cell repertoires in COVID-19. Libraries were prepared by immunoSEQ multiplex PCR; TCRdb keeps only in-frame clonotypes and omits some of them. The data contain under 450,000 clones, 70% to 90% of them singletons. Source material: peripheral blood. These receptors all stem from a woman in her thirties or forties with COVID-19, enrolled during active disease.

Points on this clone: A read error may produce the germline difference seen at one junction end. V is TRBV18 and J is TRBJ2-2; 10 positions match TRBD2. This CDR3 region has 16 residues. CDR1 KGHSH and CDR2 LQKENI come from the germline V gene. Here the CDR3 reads CASSQASGRNNGELFF. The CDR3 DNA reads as TGTGCCAGCTCACAGGCTAGCGGGAGAAACAACGGGGAGCTGTTTTTT.

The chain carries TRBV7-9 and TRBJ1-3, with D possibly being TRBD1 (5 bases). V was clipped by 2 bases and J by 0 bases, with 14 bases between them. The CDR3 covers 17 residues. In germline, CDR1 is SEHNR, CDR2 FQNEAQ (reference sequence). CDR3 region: CASSLIDSIISGNTIYF. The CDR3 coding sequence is TGTGCCAGCAGCTTAATTGACAGCATAATCTCTGGAAACACCATATATTTT.

The DNA for the CDR3 is TGTGCCAGCAGTTTATTAAACACCGGGGAGCTGTTTTTT. It codes for CASSLLNTGELFF. The chain joins TRBV12-3 or TRBV12-4 to TRBJ2-2; D gene uncertain. V was shortened by 2 bases and J by 2 bases, with 3 bases between the two germline ends. CDR3 length equals 13 residues.

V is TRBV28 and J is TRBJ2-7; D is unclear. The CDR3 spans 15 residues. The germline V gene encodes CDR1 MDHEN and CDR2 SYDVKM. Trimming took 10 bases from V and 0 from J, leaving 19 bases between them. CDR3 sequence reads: CATRRRASNSYEQYF. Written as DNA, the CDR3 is TGTGCCACCCGCCGGAGAGCGTCCAACTCCTACGAGCAGTACTTC. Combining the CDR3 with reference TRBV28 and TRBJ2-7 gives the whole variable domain DVKVTQSSRYLVKRTGEKVFLECVQDMDHENMFWYRQDPGLGLRLIYFSYDVKMKEKGDIPEGYSVSREKKERFSLILESASTNQTSMYLCATRRRASNSYEQYFGPGTRLTVT.

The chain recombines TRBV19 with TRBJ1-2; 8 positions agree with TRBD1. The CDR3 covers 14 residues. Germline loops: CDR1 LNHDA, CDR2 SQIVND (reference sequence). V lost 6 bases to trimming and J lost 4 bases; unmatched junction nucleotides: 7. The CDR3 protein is CASSPRGLIYGYTF. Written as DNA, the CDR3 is TGTGCCAGTAGCCCCAGGGGGCTCATCTATGGCTACACCTTC.

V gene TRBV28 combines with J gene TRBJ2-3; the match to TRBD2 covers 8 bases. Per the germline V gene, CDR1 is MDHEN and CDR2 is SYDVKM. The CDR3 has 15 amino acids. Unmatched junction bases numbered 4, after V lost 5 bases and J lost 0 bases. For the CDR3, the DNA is TGTGCCAGCAGTCGATCGGGGGGGAGCACAGATACGCAGTATTTT. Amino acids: CASSRSGGSTDTQYF.

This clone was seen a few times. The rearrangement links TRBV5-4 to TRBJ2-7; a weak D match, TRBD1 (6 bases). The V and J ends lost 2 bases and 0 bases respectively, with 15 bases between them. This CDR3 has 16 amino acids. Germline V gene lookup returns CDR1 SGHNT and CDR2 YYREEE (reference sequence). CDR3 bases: TGTGCCAGCAGCTTTCGGACAGTGGGGAACTCCTACGAGCAGTACTTC. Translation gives CASSFRTVGNSYEQYF.

CDR3 residues: CASSLPSGNQETQYF. In nucleotides, the CDR3 is TGTGCCAGCAGCTTGCCCAGCGGGAACCAAGAGACCCAGTACTTC. The chain uses TRBV5-4 and TRBJ2-5; 7 bases are a match to TRBD2. The V segment lost 1 base and the J segment 0 bases; nucleotides outside the gene matches: 3. Germline loops: CDR1 SGHNT, CDR2 YYREEE (reference sequence). The CDR3 spans 15 residues.